The 14 T cell receptor beta chains in this list originate from one sample, sequenced in a study of cytomegalovirus exposure and HLA in healthy donors. Primers: 60 Vbeta forward and 13 Jbeta reverse. Assay used: immunoSEQ multiplex PCR; TCRdb lists only in-frame clones, some missing. The ten top clones account for approximately 4.2%, within a sample of about 79,000 clones. Material: PBMCs. The receptors stem from a man aged 25-45 years in good health and CMV-seronegative.

The rearrangement uses TRBV25-1 and TRBJ1-4, with TRBD1 matching over 9 bases. CDR1 and CDR2 from the germline V gene are MGHDK and SYGVNS. Losses at the gene ends were 6 bases for V and 6 bases for J; bases not matched to a gene: 2. CDR3 length: 13 amino acids. Here the CDR3 DNA reads TGTGCCAGCAGGGACAGGGGAGATGAAAAACTGTTTTTT. Translating it yields CASRDRGDEKLFF.

The chain uses TRBV9 and TRBJ1-1; 7 bases fit TRBD1. The CDR3 spans 16 residues. J gave up 2 bases and V 4 bases, and 11 bases lay outside the gene matches. Germline values: CDR1 SGDLS, CDR2 YYNGEE. In nucleotides, the CDR3 is TGTGCCAGCAGCCCTCACGGGACAGCGTTAAACACTGAAGCTTTCTTT. Residues: CASSPHGTALNTEAFF.

The chain employs TRBV2 and TRBJ1-1, with D unresolved. Trimming left V 3 bases short and J 3 bases short, with 5 bases between. The CDR3 contains 12 residues. The germline gives CDR1 SNHLY, CDR2 FYNNEI. The CDR3 DNA sequence: TGTGCCAGCAGTGAGCTACACACTGAAGCTTTCTTT. This encodes CASSELHTEAFF. The variable domain in full, completed from reference TRBV2 and TRBJ1-1, reads EPEVTQTPSHQVTQMGQEVILRCVPISNHLYFYWYRQILGQKVEFLVSFYNNEISEKSEIFDDQFSVERPDGSNFTLKIRSTKLEDSAMYFCASSELHTEAFFGQGTRLTVV.

The chain has TRBV11-2 and TRBJ1-3; D is unresolved. Germline V CDR1 and CDR2: SGHAT, FQNNGV. The germline V and J ends were trimmed by 2 bases and 0 bases, with 11 bases remaining between them. This CDR3 comprises 16 residues. The CDR3 DNA reads TGTGCCAGCAGCTTAAGAGTGAGAGGCTCTGGAAACACCATATATTTT. Translated: CASSLRVRGSGNTIYF.

J is TRBJ1-1 and V is TRBV9, with D unclear. CDR1 is SGDLS, CDR2 YYNGEE, per germline. This CDR3 is built from 14 residues. Trimming pared 4 bases from V and 6 bases from J, leaving 16 bases between. CDR3 sequence: CASSSGWLGAEAFF. The CDR3, as DNA: TGTGCCAGCAGCTCGGGATGGCTAGGAGCTGAAGCTTTCTTT.

The chain links TRBV30 to TRBJ1-1; a possible D gene is TRBD1 (6 bases). With 7 bases removed from V and 1 base from J, the gap between germline ends came to 13 bases. The germline gives CDR1 GTSNPN, CDR2 SVGIG (reference sequence). There are 13 residues in the CDR3. As DNA, the CDR3 is TGTGCCTATCAGGGGAAATGGAACACTGAAGCTTTCTTT. Protein sequence: CAYQGKWNTEAFF.

On this clone itself: The junction does not match germline at one end; this may be a read error. In DNA form, the CDR3 reads TGTGCCAGCAGCGAAGGAGGGAACTATGGCTACACCTTC. Its translation is CASSEGGNYGYTF. The chain uses TRBV6-1 and TRBJ1-2; no reliable D call. The CDR3 totals 13 residues. Germline lookup yields CDR1 MNHNS and CDR2 SASEGT.

V usage is TRBV5-4 and J usage is TRBJ2-2; 13 bases are a match to TRBD2. This CDR3 contains 16 residues. After removal of 5 bases from V and 4 bases from J, the junction contained 5 bases not matched to a gene. In germline, CDR1 is SGHNT, CDR2 YYREEE (reference sequence). The chain's CDR3 is CASSKRLAGGTGELFF. The CDR3 nucleotides read TGTGCCAGCAGTAAAAGACTAGCGGGAGGCACCGGGGAGCTGTTTTTT.

This chain links TRBV5-1 with TRBJ2-7, with D unclear. CDR1 and CDR2 (germline): SGHRS, YFSETQ. Trimming stripped 4 bases from V and 3 bases from J, with 14 bases between. The CDR3 has 14 residues. The CDR3 region has the DNA TGCGCCAGCAGCGTGGACCGAGGAGTCTACGAGCAGTACTTC. Translating it yields CASSVDRGVYEQYF.

The CDR3, as DNA: TGTGCCAGCACCAGACAGGGATCCTACGAGCAGTACTTC. It is translated as CASTRQGSYEQYF. This chain uses TRBV27 with TRBJ2-7; 7 bases line up with TRBD1. The V gene end was trimmed by 7 bases and the J gene end by 1 base; junction bases not matched to a gene: 4. In germline, CDR1 is MNHEY, CDR2 SMNVEV (reference sequence). The CDR3 extends over 13 amino acids.

J is TRBJ2-1 and V is TRBV7-2, with D perhaps TRBD2 (6 bases). V was clipped by 3 bases and J by 4 bases, with 13 bases between them. There are 15 residues in the CDR3. Germline CDR1 is SGHTA and CDR2 is FQGNSA. The CDR3 is CASSFGGSWYNEQFF. The CDR3 nucleotides are TGTGCCAGCAGCTTCGGAGGGTCTTGGTACAATGAGCAGTTCTTC.

V and J are TRBV5-1 and TRBJ1-1; 9 positions match TRBD1. The germline gives CDR1 SGHRS, CDR2 YFSETQ. The CDR3 length is 15 residues. V shed 2 bases and J 4 bases; nucleotides not matched to a gene: 6. The CDR3 sequence is CASSFTGGGGTEAFF. For the CDR3, the DNA is TGCGCCAGCAGCTTCACAGGGGGCGGCGGCACTGAAGCTTTCTTT.

This chain joins TRBV6-6 and TRBJ1-1; 9 nucleotides align to TRBD1. The CDR3 has 13 amino acids. After removal of 5 bases from V and 7 bases from J, the junction contained 5 bases not matched to a gene. The germline gives CDR1 MNHNY, CDR2 SVGAGI (reference sequence). CDR3 loop: CASSPGQGCEAFF. The CDR3, as DNA: TGTGCCAGCAGTCCGGGACAGGGATGTGAAGCTTTCTTT.

This sequence joins TRBV4-1 and TRBJ1-6, with 10 bases identical to TRBD1. CDR1 and CDR2 from the germline V gene are MGHRA and YSYEKL. The CDR3 length is 15 residues. The trim removed 0 bases at V and 10 bases at J, leaving 3 bases unmatched. CDR3 amino acids: CASSQDGTGASPLHF. In DNA form, the CDR3 reads TGCGCCAGCAGCCAAGACGGGACAGGGGCCTCACCCCTCCACTTT.